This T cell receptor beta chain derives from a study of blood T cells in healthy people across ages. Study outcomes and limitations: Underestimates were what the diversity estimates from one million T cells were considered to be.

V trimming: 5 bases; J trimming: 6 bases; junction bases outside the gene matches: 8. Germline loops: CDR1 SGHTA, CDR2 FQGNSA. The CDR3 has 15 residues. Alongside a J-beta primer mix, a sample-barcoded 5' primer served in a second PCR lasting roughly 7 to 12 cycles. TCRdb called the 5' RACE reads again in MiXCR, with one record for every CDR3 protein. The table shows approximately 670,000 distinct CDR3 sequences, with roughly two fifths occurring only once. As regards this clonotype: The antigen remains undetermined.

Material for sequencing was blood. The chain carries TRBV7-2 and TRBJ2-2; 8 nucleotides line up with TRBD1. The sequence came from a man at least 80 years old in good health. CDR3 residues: CASSRQGSKAGELFF. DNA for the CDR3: TGTGCCAGCAGCCGACAGGGGAGTAAAGCCGGGGAGCTGTTTTTT.